Below, 30 T cell receptor beta chains from the same sample are listed, as sequenced in a study of T cell changes during pregnancy in multiple sclerosis. The assay was immunoSEQ multiplex PCR, and TCRdb's table has in-frame clones only and misses some. The data show approximately 51,000 clones, with approximately 92% seen just once and just over 0.55% held by the top ten. The sample in question was CD4+ T cells from peripheral blood mononuclear cells, obtained after pregnancy. Source of these receptors: a female donor with multiple sclerosis, enrolled in a pregnancy study.

The rearrangement joins TRBV6-1 to TRBJ1-2; 9 bases are shared with TRBD1. Germline trimming cut 3 bases from V and 7 bases from J; bases unmatched to any gene: 6. Germline CDR1 is MNHNS and CDR2 is SASEGT. This CDR3 region has 14 residues. CDR3 residues: CASSDNRGRFGYTF. CDR3 nucleotides: TGTGCCAGCAGTGATAACAGGGGGCGTTTTGGCTACACCTTC.

The CDR3 reads CASSARVASGRNEQFF. In nucleotides, the CDR3 is TGCGCCAGCAGCGCCCGGGTGGCTAGCGGGAGGAATGAGCAGTTCTTC. V and J are TRBV5-1 and TRBJ2-1, with 11 bases matching TRBD2. The junction had 10 bases not matched to a gene; V was cut back by 4 bases and J by 7 bases. CDR1 and CDR2 from the germline V gene are SGHRS and YFSETQ. The CDR3 extends over 16 amino acids.

The CDR3 is CASSRWPGVNTEAFF. The CDR3 region has the DNA TGTGCCAGTAGTAGGTGGCCAGGGGTGAACACTGAAGCTTTCTTT. This chain connects TRBV19 to TRBJ1-1; D might be TRBD1 (6 bases). The germline V gene encodes CDR1 LNHDA and CDR2 SQIVND (reference sequence). V was shortened by 4 bases and J by 0 bases, with 12 bases between the two germline ends. CDR3 length: 15 amino acids.

J is TRBJ2-5 and V is TRBV11-2, with 10 nucleotides matching TRBD1. The CDR3 has 17 residues. V dropped 1 base and J dropped 2; count of bases not matched to a gene: 7. Germline loops: CDR1 SGHAT, CDR2 FQNNGV. The CDR3 DNA reads TGTGCCAGCAGCTTAGGGGGGACAGGGGTCGGGCAAGAGACCCAGTACTTC. Protein sequence: CASSLGGTGVGQETQYF.

The chain recombines TRBV10-3 with TRBJ1-3; D is unclear. The CDR3 is 14 residues long. V lost 6 bases to trimming and J lost 8 bases, with 17 bases between them. CDR1 is ENHRY and CDR2 is SYGVKD in the germline V gene. CDR3 sequence (DNA): TGTGCCATCAGCCCACTCGGGTACGGGGACACCATATATTTT. It codes for CAISPLGYGDTIYF.

The chain has TRBV28 and TRBJ2-7; TRBD1 matches 9 bases. The CDR3 length is 16 residues. Germline V gene lookup returns CDR1 MDHEN and CDR2 SYDVKM. Unmatched junction bases numbered 9, after V lost 1 base and J lost 5 bases. Here the CDR3 reads CASSLLSGTGLNEQYF. CDR3 in DNA: TGTGCCAGCAGTTTATTGTCCGGGACAGGGCTGAACGAGCAGTACTTC. The variable domain in full, with the rest retrieved from reference TRBV28 and TRBJ2-7, is DVKVTQSSRYLVKRTGEKVFLECVQDMDHENMFWYRQDPGLGLRLIYFSYDVKMKEKGDIPEGYSVSREKKERFSLILESASTNQTSMYLCASSLLSGTGLNEQYFGPGTRLTVT.

This sequence joins TRBV29-1 and TRBJ2-1; possible D gene TRBD2, 5 bases. Germline V gene data show CDR1 as SQVTM and CDR2 as ANQGSEA. CDR3 length: 10 amino acids. The V and J ends lost 7 bases and 12 bases respectively, with 13 bases between them. The CDR3 loop reads CSAGIGMQFF. CDR3 sequence (DNA): TGCAGCGCCGGGATTGGAATGCAGTTCTTC.

This chain connects TRBV7-9 to TRBJ1-3; 10 bases match TRBD1. The germline gives CDR1 SEHNR, CDR2 FQNEAQ (reference sequence). Trimming at V came to 5 bases and at J to 1 base, leaving 8 bases not matched to a gene. This CDR3 comprises 17 residues. This CDR3 reads CASSVDRGIYSGNTIYF. The CDR3 bases are TGTGCCAGCAGCGTGGACAGGGGGATTTATTCTGGAAACACCATATATTTT. The full variable domain, rest sourced from reference TRBV7-9 and TRBJ1-3, is DTGVSQNPRHKITKRGQNVTFRCDPISEHNRLYWYRQTLGQGPEFLTYFQNEAQLEKSRLLSDRFSAERPKGSFSTLEIQRTEQGDSAMYLCASSVDRGIYSGNTIYFGEGSWLTVV.

This chain links TRBV5-1 with TRBJ2-7; the D gene is possibly TRBD2 (5 bases). Germline CDR1 SGHRS, CDR2 YFSETQ. The CDR3 totals 13 residues. Between the trimmed V and J ends, which lost 5 bases and 3 bases, there was a span of 12 bases. This CDR3 reads CASRRTGIYEQYF. CDR3 in DNA: TGCGCCAGCAGGAGGACGGGAATCTACGAGCAGTACTTC.

The chain combines TRBV29-1 with TRBJ2-7; D ambiguous. Trimming shortened V by 0 bases and J by 6 bases, and 9 bases separated the two germline ends. CDR1 is SQVTM and CDR2 is ANQGSEA in the germline V gene. This CDR3 is 12 amino acids long. For the CDR3, the DNA is TGCAGCGTTGAAGATTCCGTGGCCGAGCAGTACTTC. Protein product: CSVEDSVAEQYF.

The V gene is TRBV18, the J gene TRBJ1-4; tentative D call: TRBD1 (6 bases). The V end was cut by 4 bases, the J end by 5 bases, with 8 bases between. The CDR3 runs 13 residues. CDR1 is KGHSH, CDR2 LQKENI, per germline. CDR3 sequence (DNA): TGTGCCAGCTCACTGGACAGCAATGAAAAACTGTTTTTT. It specifies CASSLDSNEKLFF.

This chain joins TRBV6-4 and TRBJ1-1, with 9 bases matching TRBD1. CDR1 is MRHNA, CDR2 SNTAGT, per germline. The CDR3 has 14 amino acids. J lost 4 bases, V lost 7 bases, and 7 bases had no gene match. DNA for the CDR3: TGTGCCAGCAAGCCGGGACAGGGAAGCACTGAAGCTTTCTTT. Protein: CASKPGQGSTEAFF.

This chain joins TRBV6-1 and TRBJ1-5; 8 nucleotides align to TRBD1. This CDR3 has 14 amino acids. The V and J ends lost 1 base and 4 bases, in that order; junction bases with no gene match: 0. Germline assignment: CDR1 MNHNS and CDR2 SASEGT. CDR3 bases: TGTGCCAGCAGTGAAGGGACAGGGAATCAGCCCCAGCATTTT. Translating it yields CASSEGTGNQPQHF.

V is TRBV7-3 and J is TRBJ2-1; TRBD1 matches 8 bases. The CDR3 loop spans 17 amino acids. Losses at the gene ends were 0 bases for V and 4 bases for J; bases not matched to a gene: 8. Germline V gene sequence: CDR1 SGHTA, CDR2 FQGTGA. The CDR3 DNA reads as TGTGCCAGCAGCTTAACCGGGACAGGCGGTCGGTACAATGAGCAGTTCTTC. The encoded protein is CASSLTGTGGRYNEQFF.

This clone was picked up one time. The chain employs TRBV7-2 and TRBJ1-4, with 9 bases fitting TRBD1. Germline CDR1 SGHTA, CDR2 FQGNSA. J lost 6 bases, V lost 4 bases, and 3 bases had no gene match. The CDR3 sequence is 14 residues long. Written as DNA, the CDR3 is TGTGCCAGCAGCTCGGGACAGGGATATGAAAAACTGTTTTTT. Its translation: CASSSGQGYEKLFF.

The chain employs TRBV2 and TRBJ1-1; 9 bases are shared with TRBD1. This CDR3 comprises 16 residues. The V gene's germline CDR1 is SNHLY and CDR2 FYNNEI. Trimming took 6 bases from V and 5 from J; bases not matched to a gene: 13. The CDR3 sequence is CASRAGTGLRGTEAFF. Here the CDR3 DNA reads TGTGCCAGCAGGGCCGGGACAGGGTTACGGGGAACTGAAGCTTTCTTT.

The genes are TRBV11-1 and TRBJ2-2; 13 bases map to TRBD2. V lost 5 bases, J lost 6 bases, and 0 bases stayed unmatched. CDR1 is SGHAT, CDR2 FQDESV, per germline (reference sequence). The length of the CDR3 is 14 residues. The CDR3 DNA reads TGTGCCAGCAGCGGACTAGCGGGAGCCGGGGAGCTGTTTTTT. Its protein is CASSGLAGAGELFF. The variable domain in full, completed from reference TRBV11-1 and TRBJ2-2, reads EAEVAQSPRYKITEKSQAVAFWCDPISGHATLYWYRQILGQGPELLVQFQDESVVDDSQLPKDRFSAERLKGVDSTLKIQPAELGDSAMYLCASSGLAGAGELFFGEGSRLTVL.

The chain has TRBV7-6 and TRBJ2-7; tentative D call: TRBD2 (6 bases). Trimming removed 3 bases from V and 6 bases from J, with 21 bases in between. CDR1 is SGHVS and CDR2 is FNYEAQ in the germline V gene. This CDR3 spans 16 amino acids. CDR3 sequence reads: CASSFSAAGTPREQYF. The CDR3 DNA sequence: TGTGCCAGCAGCTTTAGTGCGGCCGGGACTCCCCGCGAGCAGTACTTC.

V usage is TRBV5-1 and J usage is TRBJ2-2; D is unresolved. The V end lost 4 bases, the J end lost 2 bases, and 6 bases lay between the germline ends. The CDR3 length is 13 residues. CDR1 is SGHRS, CDR2 YFSETQ, per germline. The CDR3 DNA reads TGCGCCAGCAGCCTAACCAACACCGGGGAGCTGTTTTTT. Amino acids: CASSLTNTGELFF.

The rearrangement joins TRBV2 to TRBJ2-1; 14 positions agree with TRBD2. The CDR3 is 19 residues long. Germline V CDR1 and CDR2: SNHLY, FYNNEI. Trimming removed 0 bases from V and 0 bases from J; junction bases left unmatched: 4. CDR3 sequence: CASSEARLAGGSSYNEQFF. The CDR3 DNA is TGTGCCAGCAGTGAAGCGCGACTAGCGGGAGGGAGCTCCTACAATGAGCAGTTCTTC.

The CDR3 nucleotides read TGTGCCAGCAGCTCCGGGACAGGGAACACTGAAGCTTTCTTT. This translates into CASSSGTGNTEAFF. The gene calls are TRBV7-3 and TRBJ1-1, with TRBD1 matching over 8 bases. The V gene end was trimmed by 4 bases and the J gene end by 1 base; junction bases not matched to a gene: 2. The germline gives CDR1 SGHTA, CDR2 FQGTGA. The CDR3 is made up of 14 amino acids. Drawing the rest from reference TRBV7-3 and TRBJ1-1, the complete variable domain is GAGVSQTPSNKVTEKGKYVELRCDPISGHTALYWYRQSLGQGPEFLIYFQGTGAADDSGLPNDRFFAVRPEGSVSTLKIQRTERGDSAVYLCASSSGTGNTEAFFGQGTRLTVV.

This sequence joins TRBV5-3 and TRBJ2-5, with 9 bases lining up with TRBD2. TRBV5-3 is placed among ORFs of uncertain function. The CDR3 is 19 amino acids. V shed 2 bases and J 4 bases; nucleotides not matched to a gene: 18. In DNA form, the CDR3 reads TGTGCCAGAAGCTTCAGACTAGCGGACCTCTCTCGTAAGGGAGAGACCCAGTACTTC. This translates into CARSFRLADLSRKGETQYF.

V usage is TRBV25-1 and J usage is TRBJ1-1; a weak D match, TRBD1 (6 bases). CDR1 and CDR2 (germline): MGHDK, SYGVNS. The V gene lost 1 base and the J gene lost 4 bases, with 10 bases spanning the gap. This CDR3 is 14 amino acids long. CDR3: CASSEFGDTTEAFF. In DNA form, the CDR3 reads TGTGCCAGCAGTGAATTCGGGGACACCACTGAAGCTTTCTTT.

This clone was seen a single time. CDR3 protein: CASSPRTSVGYNEQFF. CDR3 coding DNA: TGTGCCAGCAGCCCTAGGACTAGCGTTGGCTACAATGAGCAGTTCTTC. This chain uses TRBV7-3 with TRBJ2-1; 9 nucleotides agree with TRBD2. This CDR3 is built from 16 residues. The trim removed 5 bases at V and 3 bases at J, leaving 8 bases unmatched. Germline V CDR1 and CDR2: SGHTA, FQGTGA.

CDR3 sequence: CASSLFSGISLMETQYF. CDR3 coding DNA: TGCGCCAGCAGCTTGTTTAGCGGGATTTCTTTAATGGAGACCCAGTACTTC. The chain has TRBV5-1 and TRBJ2-5; 8 positions match TRBD2. The V gene's germline CDR1 is SGHRS and CDR2 YFSETQ. The CDR3 is made up of 17 amino acids. V lost 1 base and J lost 5; bases outside the gene matches: 13.

This chain links TRBV4-2 with TRBJ2-3; D is possibly TRBD2 (6 bases). The CDR3 runs 15 residues. The V and J ends lost 0 bases and 6 bases respectively, with 13 bases between them. CDR1 and CDR2 from the germline V gene are LGHNA and YNFKEQ. Here the CDR3 reads CASSQEEGRRDTQYF. Here the CDR3 DNA reads TGTGCCAGCAGCCAAGAGGAGGGGCGGAGGGATACGCAGTATTTT.

The chain uses TRBV5-4 and TRBJ1-3; perhaps TRBD1 as D (5 bases). The V gene's germline CDR1 is SGHNT and CDR2 YYREEE (reference sequence). Trimming stripped 0 bases from V and 4 bases from J, with 11 bases between. This CDR3 is built from 15 residues. The CDR3 DNA sequence: TGTGCCAGCAGCTTGGCCCGGCAGGGAGGAAACACCATATATTTT. Protein: CASSLARQGGNTIYF.

The V and J genes are TRBV7-3 and TRBJ1-5; the match to TRBD1 covers 7 bases. V lost 3 bases to trimming and J lost 9 bases; unmatched junction nucleotides: 17. CDR1 SGHTA and CDR2 FQGTGA come from the germline V gene. The CDR3 totals 17 residues. In DNA form, the CDR3 reads TGTGCCAGCAGCTTCCTGGCCGGGACAGATCTTTTGGGGCCCCAGCATTTT. Protein sequence: CASSFLAGTDLLGPQHF.

This clone was counted a single time. J is TRBJ2-6 and V is TRBV19; the match to TRBD1 covers 8 bases. The junction had 7 bases not matched to a gene; V was cut back by 5 bases and J by 4 bases. This CDR3 is built from 16 residues. Germline values: CDR1 LNHDA, CDR2 SQIVND (reference sequence). CDR3 in amino acids: CASSPDRVAGANVLTF. For the CDR3, the DNA is TGTGCCAGTAGTCCGGACAGGGTAGCAGGGGCCAACGTCCTGACTTTC.

The chain uses TRBV7-2 and TRBJ2-3; 7 bases align to TRBD2. The CDR3 covers 16 residues. Germline CDR1 is SGHTA and CDR2 is FQGNSA. The ends lost 1 base at V and 1 base at J; junction bases unmatched: 5. The CDR3 sequence is CASSLEAGVGTDTQYF. The CDR3 DNA follows: TGTGCCAGCAGCTTAGAGGCGGGAGTCGGCACAGATACGCAGTATTTT.